Listed below are T cell receptor beta chains from one sample, sequenced in a study of blood T cells in healthy people across ages. Using its own MiXCR run on the 5' RACE reads, TCRdb lists one record per CDR3 protein. The table records more than 650,000 distinct CDR3 sequences, approximately 22% of them present only once. Material: blood. These receptors all come from a man aged 65 to 79 in good health. Each CDR3 is given with its conserved first and last residue. The D gene is left open where the match is weak. Expanded clones get a size class; other rows say once, few or many, or leave the size out.

>-|TRBV20-1|TRBJ2-5|16|many
TGCAGTGCTAGAGATCTTAGAGGGGGGGCCGGAGAGACCCAGTACTTC
CSARDLRGGAGETQYF
>-|TRBV20-1|TRBJ2-1|14|few
TGCAGTGCTAGTCTCAGGGGTGGGTACAATGAGCAGTTCTTC
CSASLRGGYNEQFF
>-|TRBV12-3/TRBV12-4|TRBJ1-5|15|few
TGTGCCAGCAGCACACCGGGTGGTAGCAATCAGCCCCAGCATTTT
CASSTPGGSNQPQHF
>-|TRBV5-1|TRBJ1-4|15|-
TGCGCCAGCAGCGCGAACGCGGGGGCGATTGAAAAACTGTTTTTT
CASSANAGAIEKLFF
>-|TRBV12-3/TRBV12-4|TRBJ2-7|17|-
TGTGCCAGCAGTAAGGGGCCTCGGGCGTCCGCCTCCTACGAGCAGTACTTC
CASSKGPRASASYEQYF
>-|TRBV6-4|TRBJ2-3|15|few
TGTGCCAGCAGTGACTCCGGACTGCTCACAGATACGCAGTATTTT
CASSDSGLLTDTQYF
>-|TRBV27|TRBJ2-7|14|-
TGTGCCAGCAGATACAGGACCCAGGGCTACGAGCAGTACTTC
CASRYRTQGYEQYF
>TRBD2|TRBV15|TRBJ2-5|15|-
TGTGCCACCAGCAGAACCGGGACTAGAGGAGAGACCCAGTACTTC
CATSRTGTRGETQYF
>-|TRBV19|TRBJ1-2|15|few
TGTGCCAGTAGTATCGACATCCTGGGGGGCTATGGCTACACCTTC
CASSIDILGGYGYTF
>TRBD2|TRBV20-1|TRBJ2-3|18|-
TGCAGTGCTAGACCCCCGGGACTAGCGGGAATCGGCACAGATACGCAGTATTTT
CSARPPGLAGIGTDTQYF
>-|TRBV5-1|TRBJ2-1|13|-
TGCGCCAGCAGCTTGGCCGTTAGCTATGAGCAGTTCTTC
CASSLAVSYEQFF
>TRBD1|TRBV20-1|TRBJ1-2|13|many
TGCAGTGCTAGCCCGGGACAGGACTATGGCTACACCTTC
CSASPGQDYGYTF
>-|TRBV19|TRBJ1-2|15|few
TGTGCCAGTAGTTTGCCAGGTGAAGGGAGGTATGGCTACACCTTC
CASSLPGEGRYGYTF
>-|TRBV4-2|TRBJ1-2|16|few
TGTGCCAGCAGCCAAGTCGAAGGACAGTCTAACTATGGCTACACCTTC
CASSQVEGQSNYGYTF
>TRBD2|TRBV5-1|TRBJ2-3|16|-
TGCGCCAGCAGCTTGGGGATAGCGGGAATCGGAGATACGCAGTATTTT
CASSLGIAGIGDTQYF
>-|TRBV12-3/TRBV12-4|TRBJ1-1|14|-
TGTGCCAGCAGTTTAATGGGGCCCAACACTGAAGCTTTCTTT
CASSLMGPNTEAFF
>-|TRBV5-1|TRBJ2-4|13|-
TGCGCCAGCAGCTTGGCCTACCAAAACATTCAGTACTTC
CASSLAYQNIQYF
>-|TRBV29-1|TRBJ1-1|13|-
TGCAGCGTTGATCTGTACGGGCCCACTGAAGCTTTCTTT
CSVDLYGPTEAFF
>TRBD1|TRBV20-1|TRBJ1-3|13|few
TGCAGTGTTCAGGGGGTTTTTGGAAACACCATATATTTT
CSVQGVFGNTIYF
>TRBD2|TRBV6-5|TRBJ2-4|18|-
TGTGCCAGCAGATCGACTAGCGGGGGCGCCCTAGCCAAAAACATTCAGTACTTC
CASRSTSGGALAKNIQYF
>TRBD2|TRBV20-1|TRBJ2-3|16|once
TGCAGTGCTTCTGCAGCGGGGGGGCTAGGTACAGATACGCAGTATTTT
CSASAAGGLGTDTQYF
>-|TRBV6-2/TRBV6-3|TRBJ2-5|15|few
TGTGCCAGCAGTTCCCCGGTCGCCGGGCAAGAGACCCAGTACTTC
CASSSPVAGQETQYF
>-|TRBV29-1|TRBJ2-1|11|-
TGCAGCGTCCTAACAACTAATGAGCAGTTCTTC
CSVLTTNEQFF
>TRBD1|TRBV11-2|TRBJ1-1|19|few
TGTGCCAGCAGCCCCGGGTGGGGGACAGGGGGCGTCCGGAACACTGAAGCTTTCTTT
CASSPGWGTGGVRNTEAFF
>-|TRBV2|TRBJ2-5|14|-
TGTGCCAGCGGCCGAGCGGGTCGTCAAGAGACCCAGTACTTC
CASGRAGRQETQYF
>-|TRBV28|TRBJ1-1|14|-
TGTGCCAGCAGTTTATCTGACAGGAACACTGAAGCTTTCTTT
CASSLSDRNTEAFF
>-|TRBV12-3/TRBV12-4|TRBJ2-2|16|-
TGTGCCAGCAGTTTAGGTGACAGTTCAAACACCGGGGAGCTGTTTTTT
CASSLGDSSNTGELFF
>TRBD1|TRBV5-5|TRBJ1-2|14|-
TGTGCCAGCAGCATGGACAGGGGGCAGCAGGGCTACACCTTC
CASSMDRGQQGYTF
>-|TRBV7-9|TRBJ2-5|15|-
TGTGCCAGCAGCTTAATTCCGAACACCCAAGAGACCCAGTACTTC
CASSLIPNTQETQYF
>TRBD2|TRBV11-2|TRBJ2-1|14|-
TGTGCCGGCAGCTTACTAGCGGGCATAAGTGAGCAGTTCTTC
CAGSLLAGISEQFF
>TRBD1|TRBV5-6|TRBJ1-1|14|-
TGTGCCAGCAGCTGGGACAGTGAATTTGGTGAAGCTTTCTTT
CASSWDSEFGEAFF
>-|TRBV7-2|TRBJ2-7|16|-
TGTGCCAGCAGCTCTGCTAGCGGAGGGGGCCTTTACGAGCAGTACTTC
CASSSASGGGLYEQYF
>-|TRBV7-4|TRBJ2-4|15|few
TGTGCCAGCAGCTTAGACGGGTTCGTGAAAAACATTCAGTACTTC
CASSLDGFVKNIQYF
>-|TRBV20-1|TRBJ2-5|13|-
TGCAGTGCTACATATAACCCCGGAGAGACCCAGTACTTC
CSATYNPGETQYF
>TRBD1|TRBV7-6|TRBJ1-3|15|few
TGCGCCAGCAGCATCGACAGGGGGTCTGGAAACACCATATATTTT
CASSIDRGSGNTIYF
>-|TRBV28|TRBJ2-3|16|few
TGTGCCAGCAGTTCCCTAAAGCGGATTAGCACAGATACGCAGTATTTT
CASSSLKRISTDTQYF
>TRBD2|TRBV20-1|TRBJ2-4|15|few
TGCAGTGCTAGAGTGGGGACTAGCGGCCGAACCATTCAGTACTTC
CSARVGTSGRTIQYF
>-|TRBV6-5|TRBJ2-7|16|few
TGTGCCAGCAGCCCCCTGCAGGGAGGTAAAGGCTACGAGCAGTACTTC
CASSPLQGGKGYEQYF
>TRBD1|TRBV14|TRBJ2-7|14|few
TGTGCCAGCCATCGGACAGGAGTTTCCTACGAGCAGTACTTC
CASHRTGVSYEQYF
>TRBD2|TRBV19|TRBJ2-5|16|-
TGTGCCAGTAGTGTTATACCGGGACTAGCGGTAGAGACCCAGTACTTC
CASSVIPGLAVETQYF